The 32 T cell receptor beta chains reported below all come from one sample, sequenced in a study of blood T cell repertoires in COVID-19. Libraries were prepared by immunoSEQ multiplex PCR; TCRdb keeps only in-frame clonotypes and omits some of them. The sample lists 180,000 or so clones; roughly 80% were seen once. Sequenced: peripheral blood. These receptors all come from a human donor with acute or convalescent COVID-19. The donor label of this sample is uncertain.

V is TRBV5-1 and J is TRBJ1-4, with D possibly matching TRBD1 (5 bases). CDR3 size: 13 residues. With 5 bases removed from V and 6 bases from J, the gap between germline ends came to 11 bases. CDR1 and CDR2 (germline): SGHRS, YFSETQ. Here the CDR3 DNA reads TGCGCCAGCAGAAGGGGCACGGATGAAAAACTGTTTTTT. Translating it yields CASRRGTDEKLFF.

The gene calls are TRBV12-5 and TRBJ2-2; 9 bases map to TRBD1. Germline-derived CDR1 and CDR2 are LGHNT and FRNRAP. CDR3 length equals 15 residues. Trimming at V came to 4 bases and at J to 6 bases, leaving 6 bases not matched to a gene. CDR3 in DNA: TGTGCTAGTGGTTCAATGGGACAGGGCCCCGGGGAGCTGTTTTTT. Translating it yields CASGSMGQGPGELFF.

This chain links TRBV7-9 with TRBJ2-7; tentatively, D is TRBD1 (7 bases). Germline V gene sequence: CDR1 SEHNR, CDR2 FQNEAQ (reference sequence). Trimming removed 5 bases at V and 4 bases at J, with 12 bases between. This CDR3 region has 13 residues. CDR3: CASSLTGTYEQYF. In DNA, the CDR3 is TGTGCCAGCAGCCTGACAGGGACTTACGAGCAGTACTTC.

The chain employs TRBV5-5 and TRBJ2-7; D remains ambiguous. Trimming left V 0 bases short and J 0 bases short, with 10 bases between. Germline values: CDR1 SGHKS, CDR2 YYEKEE (reference sequence). The CDR3 extends over 15 amino acids. The CDR3 DNA reads as TGTGCCAGCAGCTTGGCCCGGCGGAGCTCCTACGAGCAGTACTTC. This translates into CASSLARRSSYEQYF.

With respect to this clone: One end of the junction does not line up with germline, which may come from a read error. The same CDR3 also results from other DNA sequences found in this sample. J is TRBJ2-1 and V is TRBV5-1, with 8 bases matching TRBD2. CDR3 length: 15 amino acids. Germline CDR1 is SGHRS and CDR2 is YFSETQ. DNA of the CDR3: TGCGCCAGCAGCTTGGAGGGCGGGGGGTACAATGAGCAATTCTTC. Amino acid sequence: CASSLEGGGYNEQFF. The full variable domain, with the rest looked up from reference TRBV5-1 and TRBJ2-1, is KAGVTQTPRYLIKTRGQQVTLSCSPISGHRSVSWYQQTPGQGLQFLFEYFSETQRNKGNFPGRFSGRQFSNSRSEMNVSTLELGDSALYLCASSLEGGGYNEQFFGPGTRLTVL.

This clone was seen more than once but under ten times. This sequence joins TRBV5-8 and TRBJ2-7; 7 bases agree with TRBD1. Germline V gene data show CDR1 as SGHTS and CDR2 as YDEGEE. Trimming took 3 bases from V and 5 from J; bases not matched to a gene: 8. The CDR3 runs 14 residues. The DNA for the CDR3 is TGTGCCAGCAGCTCCCTAGAGGGGGCCGACGAGCAGTACTTC. It is translated as CASSSLEGADEQYF.

This clone has a handful of counts. The chain joins TRBV6-5 to TRBJ2-1, with D perhaps TRBD2 (6 bases). V dropped 4 bases and J dropped 2 bases, with 9 bases sitting between them. This CDR3 comprises 14 residues. Per the germline V gene, CDR1 is MNHEY and CDR2 is SVGAGI. CDR3 amino acids: CASSSQRAYNEQFF. The CDR3 nucleotides read TGTGCCAGCAGTTCCCAGCGGGCCTACAATGAGCAGTTCTTC.

This clone has just one count. This chain connects TRBV20-1 to TRBJ2-7; D remains ambiguous. Germline lookup yields CDR1 DFQATT and CDR2 SNEGSKA (reference sequence). The ends were cut back, 3 bases at V and 3 bases at J, with 9 bases in the middle. The CDR3 is made up of 12 amino acids. The CDR3 sequence: CSASTPVYEQYF. For the CDR3, the DNA is TGCAGTGCTAGTACCCCGGTCTACGAGCAGTACTTC.

The chain is built from TRBV6-5 and TRBJ1-5; the match to TRBD1 covers 7 bases. Looked up from germline, CDR1 is MNHEY and CDR2 is SVGAGI. Trimming at V came to 0 bases and at J to 7 bases, leaving 3 bases not matched to a gene. The length of the CDR3 is 14 residues. CDR3 loop: CASSYSKGAQPQHF. CDR3 nucleotides: TGTGCCAGCAGTTACTCGAAGGGGGCCCAGCCCCAGCATTTT.

The chain combines TRBV9 with TRBJ2-3; the match to TRBD2 covers 12 bases. This CDR3 is 18 amino acids long. Germline V gives CDR1 SGDLS, CDR2 YYNGEE. After removal of 1 base from V and 0 bases from J, the junction contained 6 bases not matched to a gene. In nucleotides, the CDR3 is TGTGCCAGCAGCGTACGGCTAGCGGGGGGGTCGAGCACAGATACGCAGTATTTT. As protein: CASSVRLAGGSSTDTQYF.

The chain has TRBV7-9 and TRBJ1-6; 7 bases fit TRBD1. V was clipped by 5 bases and J by 8 bases; unmatched bases: 6. Per germline, CDR1 SEHNR and CDR2 FQNEAQ (reference sequence). The CDR3 loop spans 14 amino acids. In DNA form, the CDR3 reads TGTGCCAGCAGCAGGGACAGCCTCCATTCACCCCTCCACTTT. Its protein is CASSRDSLHSPLHF. The full variable domain, rest sourced from reference TRBV7-9 and TRBJ1-6, is DTGVSQNPRHKITKRGQNVTFRCDPISEHNRLYWYRQTLGQGPEFLTYFQNEAQLEKSRLLSDRFSAERPKGSFSTLEIQRTEQGDSAMYLCASSRDSLHSPLHFGNGTRLTVT.

This clone came up a few times. The rearrangement joins TRBV11-3 to TRBJ1-6, with TRBD1 identical over 7 bases. V shed 8 bases, J shed 9 bases, and the junction held 7 bases outside the gene matches. The CDR3 runs to 13 residues. Germline CDR1 and CDR2: SGHNT and YENEEA. The CDR3 DNA reads TGTGCCAGCGCGGGGACAGTCGGTTCACCCCTCCACTTT. Protein: CASAGTVGSPLHF. The full variable domain, in which reference TRBV11-3 and TRBJ1-6 provide the parts outside the CDR3, is EAGVVQSPRYKIIEKKQPVAFWCNPISGHNTLYWYLQNLGQGPELLIRYENEEAVDDSQLPKDRFSAERLKGVDSTLKIQPAELGDSAVYLCASAGTVGSPLHFGNGTRLTVT.

The CDR3 DNA is TGTGCCAGCAGTTTCGGCGGCGGGGGGGCCGTTGGGGTGCAGTTCTTC. Its protein is CASSFGGGGAVGVQFF. This rearrangement joins TRBV6-5 to TRBJ2-1; TRBD2 aligns across 9 bases. Trimming at V came to 4 bases and at J to 12 bases, leaving 16 bases not matched to a gene. The CDR3 runs 16 residues. Per germline, CDR1 MNHEY and CDR2 SVGAGI.

This chain joins TRBV28 and TRBJ1-4; 9 nucleotides match TRBD1. The CDR3 extends over 15 amino acids. Germline CDR1 reads MDHEN; CDR2 reads SYDVKM. V was pared by 10 bases and J by 1 base, with 7 bases of the junction left unmatched. The CDR3 here is CAIGDRVGTNEKLFF. The CDR3 bases are TGTGCCATCGGGGACAGGGTGGGAACTAATGAAAAACTGTTTTTT.

The gene calls are TRBV5-1 and TRBJ1-5; D might be TRBD1 (5 bases). CDR3 length: 13 amino acids. Germline CDR1 and CDR2: SGHRS and YFSETQ. With 2 bases removed from V and 5 bases from J, the gap between germline ends came to 8 bases. The CDR3 here is CASSFGGDQPQHF. The DNA of the CDR3 is TGCGCCAGCAGCTTTGGGGGGGATCAGCCCCAGCATTTT.

This sequence joins TRBV19 and TRBJ2-2; 9 bases agree with TRBD1. The germline gives CDR1 LNHDA, CDR2 SQIVND (reference sequence). V shed 7 bases, J shed 4 bases, and the junction held 7 bases outside the gene matches. CDR3 length: 15 residues. CDR3 coding DNA: TGTGCCAGTAAGGGACAGGGTTTTTTCACCGGGGAGCTGTTTTTT. It codes for CASKGQGFFTGELFF.

As for this clone: Other nucleotide sequences in the sample specify the same CDR3. The chain carries TRBV7-9 and TRBJ1-5, with D perhaps matching TRBD1 (5 bases). The germline gives CDR1 SEHNR, CDR2 FQNEAQ (reference sequence). This CDR3 is 15 amino acids long. The germline V and J ends were trimmed by 1 base and 5 bases, with 12 bases remaining between them. The DNA of the CDR3 is TGTGCCAGCAGCTTAGGGCAGGGCCCTTATCAGCCCCAGCATTTT. Amino acids: CASSLGQGPYQPQHF.

This clone was seen a handful of times. The chain uses TRBV2 and TRBJ2-7; possible D gene TRBD1, 6 bases. V lost 0 bases to trimming and J lost 5 bases, with 17 bases between them. Per the germline V gene, CDR1 is SNHLY and CDR2 is FYNNEI. The CDR3 is 16 amino acids. In nucleotides, the CDR3 is TGTGCCAGCAGTGAAGCCCAGGGGCGGCGAAGGGACGAGCAGTACTTC. Protein: CASSEAQGRRRDEQYF.

V and J are TRBV7-2 and TRBJ2-7, with a tentative D call TRBD2 (7 bases). V lost 2 bases to trimming and J lost 7 bases, with 12 bases between them. The germline V gene has CDR1 SGHTA and CDR2 FQGNSA. This CDR3 has 13 amino acids. CDR3 coding DNA: TGTGCCAGCAGCTTACGGGGGGCGAGAGAGCAGTACTTC. Translating gives CASSLRGAREQYF.

A single count supports this clone. This chain uses TRBV11-2 with TRBJ2-3, with a possible D match to TRBD2 (5 bases). The germline V and J ends were trimmed by 2 bases and 0 bases, with 6 bases remaining between them. The CDR3 is 14 residues long. Germline CDR1 SGHAT, CDR2 FQNNGV. The CDR3 coding sequence is TGTGCCAGCAGCTTACGGGGAAGCACAGATACGCAGTATTTT. Translating it yields CASSLRGSTDTQYF.

V gene TRBV5-1 combines with J gene TRBJ2-7; 12 bases are shared with TRBD1. Losses at the gene ends were 0 bases for V and 6 bases for J; bases not matched to a gene: 10. The germline V gene has CDR1 SGHRS and CDR2 YFSETQ. CDR3 length equals 17 residues. CDR3 sequence (DNA): TGCGCCAGCAGCTTGGCCGCTGGGACAGGGGGCACCGGCGAGCAGTACTTC. Translation gives CASSLAAGTGGTGEQYF. The whole variable domain, filled in from reference TRBV5-1 and TRBJ2-7, reads KAGVTQTPRYLIKTRGQQVTLSCSPISGHRSVSWYQQTPGQGLQFLFEYFSETQRNKGNFPGRFSGRQFSNSRSEMNVSTLELGDSALYLCASSLAAGTGGTGEQYFGPGTRLTVT.

The sample holds one count of this clone. The gene calls are TRBV7-9 and TRBJ1-5; TRBD1 might be the D (6 bases). CDR1 is SEHNR and CDR2 is FQNEAQ in the germline V gene (reference sequence). The CDR3 sequence is 15 residues long. Deletions cut 5 bases from V and 4 bases from J, with 15 bases between. This chain's CDR3 is CASSTQGTGNQPQHF. The CDR3, as DNA: TGTGCCAGCAGCACGCAGGGGACGGGGAATCAGCCCCAGCATTTT.

CDR3 loop: CASSLGLAGLQETQYF. The CDR3 DNA follows: TGCGCCAGCAGCTTGGGACTAGCGGGCCTCCAAGAGACCCAGTACTTC. This chain uses TRBV5-1 with TRBJ2-5; 10 nucleotides agree with TRBD2. CDR1 is SGHRS, CDR2 YFSETQ, per germline. The CDR3 contains 16 residues. J was trimmed by 1 base and V by 0 bases; bases with no gene match: 3.

The J gene is TRBJ2-7, the V gene TRBV2; D may be TRBD1 (6 bases). With 6 bases removed from V and 3 bases from J, the gap between germline ends came to 12 bases. The CDR3 is made up of 13 amino acids. Germline CDR1 SNHLY, CDR2 FYNNEI. In nucleotides, the CDR3 is TGTGCCAGCAGGTGGAGACAGGACTACGAGCAGTACTTC. This codes for CASRWRQDYEQYF.

The chain uses TRBV6-5 and TRBJ2-7, with 10 bases lining up with TRBD2. V was pared by 8 bases and J by 2 bases, with 9 bases of the junction left unmatched. This CDR3 has 15 residues. CDR1 and CDR2 from the germline V gene are MNHEY and SVGAGI. CDR3 sequence: CASEKGLAETYEQYF. The CDR3 nucleotides are TGTGCCAGCGAAAAAGGACTAGCGGAAACCTACGAGCAGTACTTC.

The rearrangement joins TRBV6-2 or TRBV6-3 to TRBJ2-7; D unclear. V was cut by 4 bases and J by 0 bases, with 4 bases left in between. The CDR3 is 12 amino acids. Germline CDR1 MNHEY, CDR2 SVGEGT. This CDR3 is CASSSFSYEQYF. The CDR3 DNA reads TGTGCCAGCAGTTCCTTCTCCTACGAGCAGTACTTC.

The V and J genes are TRBV28 and TRBJ2-7, with D unresolved. The CDR3 runs to 17 residues. V lost 5 bases and J 4 bases, leaving 24 bases between the germline ends. Germline assignment: CDR1 MDHEN and CDR2 SYDVKM. CDR3 sequence reads: CASSPGWLRSTPYEQYF. As DNA, the CDR3 is TGTGCCAGCAGTCCCGGGTGGCTGAGATCAACCCCATACGAGCAGTACTTC.

The rearrangement uses TRBV10-1 and TRBJ2-7; 11 bases are a match to TRBD2. In germline, CDR1 is WNHNN, CDR2 SYGVQD (reference sequence). Losses at the gene ends were 3 bases for V and 5 bases for J; bases not matched to a gene: 3. This CDR3 has 14 residues. The CDR3 region is CASSDLAGGHEQYF. Written as DNA, the CDR3 is TGCGCCAGCAGTGACCTAGCGGGAGGACACGAGCAGTACTTC.

V is TRBV19 and J is TRBJ1-2, with TRBD1 identical over 7 bases. This CDR3 has 15 residues. CDR1 and CDR2 (germline): LNHDA, SQIVND (reference sequence). V trimming: 5 bases; J trimming: 4 bases; junction bases outside the gene matches: 10. CDR3 in amino acids: CASSRETGQSYGYTF. The CDR3 DNA sequence: TGTGCCAGTAGTCGTGAGACGGGACAGAGCTATGGCTACACCTTC.

J is TRBJ1-5 and V is TRBV15; D is undetermined. Per the germline V gene, CDR1 is LNHNV and CDR2 is YYDKDF (reference sequence). This CDR3 has 13 amino acids. V lost 0 bases, J lost 7 bases, and 7 bases lay in between. The CDR3 reads CATSRDEKQPQHF. The CDR3 coding sequence is TGTGCCACCAGCAGAGATGAGAAACAGCCCCAGCATTTT.

The genes are TRBV27 and TRBJ1-1, with a possible D match to TRBD1 (5 bases). V dropped 7 bases and J dropped 5 bases, with 14 bases sitting between them. There are 13 residues in the CDR3. Germline V gene lookup returns CDR1 MNHEY and CDR2 SMNVEV (reference sequence). The CDR3 region is CASNRDGRTEAFF. The CDR3 nucleotides read TGTGCCAGCAATCGGGACGGGAGAACTGAAGCTTTCTTT.

The gene calls are TRBV7-9 and TRBJ1-3; 7 positions agree with TRBD1. This CDR3 is built from 14 residues. The V and J ends lost 4 bases and 3 bases, in that order; junction bases with no gene match: 3. Germline CDR1 reads SEHNR; CDR2 reads FQNEAQ (reference sequence). CDR3 DNA sequence: TGTGCCAGCAGCTGGGGACAGAATGGAAACACCATATATTTT. Translating gives CASSWGQNGNTIYF.